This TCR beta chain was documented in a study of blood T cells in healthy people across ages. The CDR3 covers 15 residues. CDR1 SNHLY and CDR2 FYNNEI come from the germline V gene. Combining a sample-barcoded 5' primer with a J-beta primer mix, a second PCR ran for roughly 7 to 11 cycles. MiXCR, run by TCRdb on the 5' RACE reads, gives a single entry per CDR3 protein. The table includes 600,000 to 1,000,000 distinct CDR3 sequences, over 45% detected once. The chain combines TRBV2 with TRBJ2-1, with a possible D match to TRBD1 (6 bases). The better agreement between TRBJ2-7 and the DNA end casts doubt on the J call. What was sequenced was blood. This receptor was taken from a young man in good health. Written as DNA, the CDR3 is TGTGCCCTCGAACAGCCAGGGGTCCATTACAATGAGCAGTACTTC. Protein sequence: CALEQPGVHYNEQYF.